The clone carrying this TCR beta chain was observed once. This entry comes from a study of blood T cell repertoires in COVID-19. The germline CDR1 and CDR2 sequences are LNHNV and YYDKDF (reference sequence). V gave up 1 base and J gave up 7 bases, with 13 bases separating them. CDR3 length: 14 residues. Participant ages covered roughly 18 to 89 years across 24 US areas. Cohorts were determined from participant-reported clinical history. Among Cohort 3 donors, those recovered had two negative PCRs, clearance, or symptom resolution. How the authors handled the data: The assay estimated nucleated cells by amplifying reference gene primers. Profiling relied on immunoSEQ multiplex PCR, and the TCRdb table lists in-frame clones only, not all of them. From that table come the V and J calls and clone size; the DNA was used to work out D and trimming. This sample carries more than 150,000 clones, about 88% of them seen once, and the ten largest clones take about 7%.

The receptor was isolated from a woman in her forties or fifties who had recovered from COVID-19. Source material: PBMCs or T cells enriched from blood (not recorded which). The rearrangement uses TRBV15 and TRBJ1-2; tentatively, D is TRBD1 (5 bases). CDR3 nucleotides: TGTGCCACCAGCAGAGTAGTGGGGGAGGGTGGCTACACCTTC. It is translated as CATSRVVGEGGYTF.